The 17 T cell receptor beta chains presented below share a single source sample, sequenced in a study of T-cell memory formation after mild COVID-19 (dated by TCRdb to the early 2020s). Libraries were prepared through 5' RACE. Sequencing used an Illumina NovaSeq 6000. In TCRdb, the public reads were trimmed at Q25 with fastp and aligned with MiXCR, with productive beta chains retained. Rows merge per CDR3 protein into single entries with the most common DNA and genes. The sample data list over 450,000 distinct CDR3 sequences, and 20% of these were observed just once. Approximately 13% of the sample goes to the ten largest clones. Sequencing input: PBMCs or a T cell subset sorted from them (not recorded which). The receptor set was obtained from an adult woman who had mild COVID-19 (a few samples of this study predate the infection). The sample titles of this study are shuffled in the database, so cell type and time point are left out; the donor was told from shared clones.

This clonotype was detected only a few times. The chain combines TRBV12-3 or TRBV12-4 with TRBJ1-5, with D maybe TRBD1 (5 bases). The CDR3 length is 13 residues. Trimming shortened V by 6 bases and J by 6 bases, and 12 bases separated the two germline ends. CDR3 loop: CASRLGGSQPQHF. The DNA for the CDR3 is TGTGCCAGCAGGCTGGGGGGAAGTCAGCCCCAGCATTTT.

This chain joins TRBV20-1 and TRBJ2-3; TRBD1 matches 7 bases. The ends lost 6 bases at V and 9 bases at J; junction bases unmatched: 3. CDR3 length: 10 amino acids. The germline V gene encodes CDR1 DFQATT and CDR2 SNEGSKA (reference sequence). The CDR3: CSARQGTQYF. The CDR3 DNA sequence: TGCAGTGCCAGACAGGGAACGCAGTATTTT.

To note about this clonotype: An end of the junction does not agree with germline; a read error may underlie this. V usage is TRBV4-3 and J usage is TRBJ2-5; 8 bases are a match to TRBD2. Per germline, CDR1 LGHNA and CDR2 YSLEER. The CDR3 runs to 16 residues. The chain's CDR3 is CASSQEEAGVQGTQYF. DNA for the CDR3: TGCGCCAGCAGCCAAGAAGAAGCGGGAGTTCAAGGGACCCAGTACTTC.

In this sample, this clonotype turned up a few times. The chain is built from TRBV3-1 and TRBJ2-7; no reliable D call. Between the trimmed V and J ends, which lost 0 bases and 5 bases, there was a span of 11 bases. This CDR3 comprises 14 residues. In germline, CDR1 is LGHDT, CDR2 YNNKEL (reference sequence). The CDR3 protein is CASSQDRGSHEQYF. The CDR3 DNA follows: TGTGCCAGCAGCCAAGATCGAGGTAGCCACGAGCAGTACTTC.

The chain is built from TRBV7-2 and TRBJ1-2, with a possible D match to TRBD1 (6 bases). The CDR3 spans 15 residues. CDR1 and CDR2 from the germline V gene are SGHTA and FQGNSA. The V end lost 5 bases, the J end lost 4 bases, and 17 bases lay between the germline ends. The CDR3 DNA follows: TGTGCCAGCAGCCGCCACAGGAAAGGGGGCTATGGCTACACCTTC. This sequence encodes CASSRHRKGGYGYTF.

The CDR3: CASSSYSSSTDTQYF. In DNA, the CDR3 is TGTGCCAGCAGCTCTTACTCCTCTAGCACAGATACGCAGTATTTT. The rearrangement uses TRBV11-3 and TRBJ2-3; no firm D call. The germline V gene has CDR1 SGHNT and CDR2 YENEEA. The CDR3 runs to 15 residues. V lost 4 bases to trimming and J lost 0 bases, with 11 bases between them.

CDR3 in amino acids: CSVTGTGGLDAYEQYF. The CDR3 region has the DNA TGCAGCGTTACCGGGACAGGGGGCTTGGACGCCTACGAGCAGTACTTC. The chain carries TRBV29-1 and TRBJ2-7; 12 bases agree with TRBD1. This CDR3 is 16 amino acids long. The germline CDR1 and CDR2 sequences are SQVTM and ANQGSEA. Germline trimming cut 5 bases from V and 2 bases from J; bases unmatched to any gene: 10.

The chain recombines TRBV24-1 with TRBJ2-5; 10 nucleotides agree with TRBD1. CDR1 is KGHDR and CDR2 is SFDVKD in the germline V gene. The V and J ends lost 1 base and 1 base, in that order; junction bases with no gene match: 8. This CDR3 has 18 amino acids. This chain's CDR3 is CATSDFRQGAGSQETQYF. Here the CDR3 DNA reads TGTGCCACCAGTGATTTTCGACAGGGGGCTGGAAGCCAAGAGACCCAGTACTTC.

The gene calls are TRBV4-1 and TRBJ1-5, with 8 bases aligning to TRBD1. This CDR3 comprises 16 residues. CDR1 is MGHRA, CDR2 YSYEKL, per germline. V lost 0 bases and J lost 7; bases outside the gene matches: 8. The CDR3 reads CASSQDGQGARQPQHF. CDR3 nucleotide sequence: TGCGCCAGCAGCCAAGACGGCCAGGGGGCGAGGCAGCCCCAGCATTTT.

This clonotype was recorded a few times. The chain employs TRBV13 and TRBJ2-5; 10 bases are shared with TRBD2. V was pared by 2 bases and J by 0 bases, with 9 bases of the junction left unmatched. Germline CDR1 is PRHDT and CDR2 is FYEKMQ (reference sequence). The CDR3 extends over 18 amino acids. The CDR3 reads CASSLSHSSGSNQETQYF. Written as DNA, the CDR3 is TGTGCCAGCAGCTTAAGCCATTCTAGCGGGAGTAACCAAGAGACCCAGTACTTC.

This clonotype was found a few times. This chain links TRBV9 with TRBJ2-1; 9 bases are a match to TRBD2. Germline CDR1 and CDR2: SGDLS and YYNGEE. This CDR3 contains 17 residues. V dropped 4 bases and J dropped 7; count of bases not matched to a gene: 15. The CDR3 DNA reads TGTGCCAGCAGCCATAGTAGCGGGAGAAGAAGTAGAAATGAGCAGTTCTTC. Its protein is CASSHSSGRRSRNEQFF.

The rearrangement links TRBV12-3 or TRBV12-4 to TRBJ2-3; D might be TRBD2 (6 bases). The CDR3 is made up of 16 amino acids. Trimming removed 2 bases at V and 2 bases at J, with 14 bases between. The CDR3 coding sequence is TGTGCCAGCAGTTTAAGGCTAGCGCCCCCCACAGATACGCAGTATTTT. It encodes CASSLRLAPPTDTQYF.

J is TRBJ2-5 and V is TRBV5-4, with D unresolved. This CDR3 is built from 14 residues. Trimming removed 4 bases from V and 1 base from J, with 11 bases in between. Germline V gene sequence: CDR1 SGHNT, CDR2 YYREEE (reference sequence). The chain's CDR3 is CASSRSAPQETQYF. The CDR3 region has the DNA TGTGCCAGCAGCCGGAGTGCCCCCCAAGAGACCCAGTACTTC.

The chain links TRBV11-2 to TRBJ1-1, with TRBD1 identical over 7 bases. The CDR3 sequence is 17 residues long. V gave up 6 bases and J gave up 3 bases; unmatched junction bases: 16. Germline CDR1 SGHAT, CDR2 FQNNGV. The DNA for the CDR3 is TGTGCCAGCAGTCCAGGGCAGGGGGGATTTTGGGACACTGAAGCTTTCTTT. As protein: CASSPGQGGFWDTEAFF.

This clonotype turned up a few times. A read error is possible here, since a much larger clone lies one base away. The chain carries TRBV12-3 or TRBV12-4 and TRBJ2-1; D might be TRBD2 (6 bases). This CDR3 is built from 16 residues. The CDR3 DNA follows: TGTGCCAGCAGTCCTAGACTAGTGAGCTCCTACAGTGAGCAGTTCTTC. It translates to CASSPRLVSSYSEQFF.

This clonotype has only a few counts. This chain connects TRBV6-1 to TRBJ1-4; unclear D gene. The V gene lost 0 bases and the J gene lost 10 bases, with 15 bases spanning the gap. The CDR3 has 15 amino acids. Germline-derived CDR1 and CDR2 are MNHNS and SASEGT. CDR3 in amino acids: CASSEARAAGGKLFF. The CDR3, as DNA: TGTGCCAGCAGTGAAGCGAGGGCAGCCGGAGGAAAACTGTTTTTT.

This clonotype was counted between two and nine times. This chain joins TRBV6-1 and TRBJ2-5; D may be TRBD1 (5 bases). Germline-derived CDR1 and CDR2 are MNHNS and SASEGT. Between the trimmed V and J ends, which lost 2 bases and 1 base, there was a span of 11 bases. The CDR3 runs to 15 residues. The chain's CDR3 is CASSEQSTVQETQYF. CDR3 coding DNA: TGTGCCAGCAGTGAACAGTCGACAGTCCAAGAGACCCAGTACTTC.